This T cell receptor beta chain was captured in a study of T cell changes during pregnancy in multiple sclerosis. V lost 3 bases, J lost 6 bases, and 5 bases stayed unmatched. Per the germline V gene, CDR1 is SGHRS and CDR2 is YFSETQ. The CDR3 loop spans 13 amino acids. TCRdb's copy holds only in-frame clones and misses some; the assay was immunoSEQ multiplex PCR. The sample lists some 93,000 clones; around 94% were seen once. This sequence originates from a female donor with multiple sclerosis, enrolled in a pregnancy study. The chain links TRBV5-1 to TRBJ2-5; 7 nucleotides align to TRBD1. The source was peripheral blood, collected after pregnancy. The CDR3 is CASSSDRIQTQYF. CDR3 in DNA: TGCGCCAGCAGCTCGGACAGGATTCAGACCCAGTACTTC.